The source of this TCR beta chain is a study of beta chain features in type 1 diabetes. Study conclusions and caveats: The naive, central memory and Treg TCRB repertoires looked more alike in patients than they did in healthy donors. Researchers could not determine here whether HLA type influences TCRB rearrangement. Across all four CD4+ subsets, people with type 1 diabetes showed modestly shorter TCRB CDR3s.

The study reverse transcribed the entire isolated RNA, so it sequenced expressed TCRB transcripts. Produced via immunoSEQ multiplex PCR; TCRdb's table is partial and in-frame only. In the table there are approximately 20,000 clones, under 60% of which are singletons. This clone was seen more than once but under ten times. The antigen is undetermined. CDR1 is SGHDN and CDR2 is FVKESK in the germline V gene. This CDR3 region has 15 residues. J gave up 14 bases and V 1 base, and 12 bases lay outside the gene matches. Post-sort purity exceeded 95% for all sorted populations. The sequenced material came from stem cell memory CD4+ T cells from blood. V is TRBV14 and J is TRBJ2-5, with 11 positions matching TRBD1. This clonotype was obtained from a man aged 18 to 29 with type 1 diabetes. CDR3 bases: TGTGCCAGCAGCCAAGCCGGGACAGGGGGTTCCCTTCGATACTTC. Protein product: CASSQAGTGGSLRYF.